The sequence of this T cell receptor (beta chain) was determined in a study of patients and donors after allogeneic stem cell transplantation. Trimming at V came to 6 bases and at J to 4 bases, leaving 8 bases not matched to a gene. CDR3 size: 15 residues. Germline values: CDR1 MNHNS, CDR2 SASEGT. A single record per CDR3 protein comes from TCRdb applying MiXCR to the RT-PCR reads. The sample records about 960,000 distinct CDR3 sequences, under 20% being singletons. The sequencing sample was made of blood, either unsorted or a sorted T cell fraction (not recorded which). The chain uses TRBV6-1 and TRBJ1-2, with 10 bases fitting TRBD1. This receptor was taken from a human donor who was either an allogeneic HSCT recipient or a stem cell or donor lymphocyte infusion donor (not recorded which). It is not recorded whose cells these are; they may come from a transplant donor. DNA of the CDR3: TGTGCCAGCAGCAGTCCGGGACAGGGGTTCTATGGCTACACCTTC. It encodes CASSSPGQGFYGYTF.